A selection of T cell receptor beta chains follows, all from one sample in a study of PD-1 blockade in classical Hodgkin lymphoma. Measured with immunoSEQ multiplex PCR; TCRdb has only the in-frame clones, and not every one. Here the sample spans about 14,000 clones, around 84% being singletons. Sample: CD4+ T cells from blood. These TCRs come from a human donor with classical Hodgkin lymphoma. Both conserved end residues are part of each CDR3. D genes are given only for firm matches. Rows may omit the clone size; those that give it use once, few, many or a size class.

>TRBD2|TRBJ2-2|NA|TRBV9
CASSVGGLVGTGELFF
TGTGCCAGCAGCGTAGGGGGACTAGTCGGGACCGGGGAGCTGTTTTTT
>NA|TRBJ1-1|NA|TRBV18
CASSPDHLNTEAFF
TGTGCCAGCTCCCCGGACCATTTGAACACTGAAGCTTTCTTT
>TRBD2|TRBJ2-1|few|TRBV11-2
CASSGGTSGSNEQFF
TGTGCCAGCAGCGGCGGGACTAGCGGGAGCAATGAGCAGTTCTTC
>TRBD2|TRBJ2-3|NA|TRBV4-3
CASSQEVASGRPPGGTDTQYF
TGCGCCAGCAGCCAAGAGGTGGCTAGCGGGAGGCCTCCGGGTGGGACAGATACGCAGTATTTT
>NA|TRBJ2-7|NA|TRBV7-2
CASSPDSNSYEQYF
TGTGCCAGCAGCCCCGACAGTAACTCCTACGAGCAGTACTTC
>TRBD1|TRBJ2-2|NA|TRBV29-1
CSVEDPTGFGAGELFF
TGCAGCGTTGAAGACCCGACAGGGTTTGGTGCCGGGGAGCTGTTTTTT
>NA|TRBJ1-3|NA|TRBV15
CATSSGISGNTIYF
TGTGCCACCAGCAGCGGAATCTCTGGAAACACCATATATTTT
>NA|TRBJ2-3|NA|TRBV29-1
CSVEGREQDTQYF
TGCAGCGTTGAAGGTAGGGAGCAAGATACGCAGTATTTT
>TRBD1|TRBJ2-1|NA|TRBV7-7
CASSLGQGASNEQFF
TGTGCCAGCAGCTTAGGGCAGGGGGCAAGCAATGAGCAGTTCTTC
>NA|TRBJ2-7|few|TRBV7-2
CASSSPGRSSYEQYF
TGTGCCAGCAGCTCCCCGGGACGGTCGTCCTACGAGCAGTACTTC
>NA|TRBJ1-2|NA|TRBV7-9
CASSPVTSNYGYTF
TGTGCCAGCAGCCCAGTCACGTCCAACTATGGCTACACCTTC
>NA|TRBJ2-2|NA|TRBV28
CASSIMGLTRAGELFF
TGTGCCAGCAGCATTATGGGCCTGACTCGTGCCGGGGAGCTGTTTTTT
>NA|TRBJ1-3|NA|TRBV5-5
CASSSFAGSGNTIYF
TGTGCCAGCAGCTCCTTTGCGGGCTCTGGAAACACTATATATTTT
>NA|TRBJ2-7|NA|TRBV7-2
CASSLSLYEQYF
TGTGCCAGCAGCTTAAGTCTCTACGAGCAGTACTTC
>NA|TRBJ1-2|few|TRBV5-5
CASSLESRYGYTF
TGTGCCAGCAGCTTGGAGTCCAGGTATGGCTACACCTTC
>TRBD2|TRBJ2-7|once|TRBV7-2
CASSFTSGTYEQYF
TGTGCCAGCAGCTTTACTAGCGGGACGTACGAGCAGTACTTC
>NA|TRBJ2-7|NA|TRBV7-5
CVRSLEGAQLHRHEQYF
TGTGTCAGAAGCTTAGAGGGAGCTCAGCTACACAGACACGAGCAGTACTTC
>NA|TRBJ2-5|once|TRBV7-2
CASSLAGVGETQYF
TGTGCCAGCAGCTTAGCTGGAGTAGGGGAGACCCAGTACTTC
>TRBD1|TRBJ1-5|NA|TRBV25-1
CASSTGTGMPQHF
TGTGCCAGCAGTACAGGGACAGGCATGCCCCAGCATTTT
>NA|TRBJ2-5|NA|TRBV15
CATSRDYWDGGVGTQYF
TGTGCCACCAGCAGAGATTATTGGGATGGAGGGGTCGGGACCCAGTACTTC
>TRBD2|TRBJ2-7|NA|TRBV7-9
CASSLTSGSYEQYF
TGTGCCAGCAGCTTAACGAGCGGGAGTTACGAGCAGTACTTC
>NA|TRBJ1-1|NA|TRBV19
CASAGRTLVNTEAFF
TGTGCCAGCGCCGGGAGGACTCTCGTGAACACTGAAGCTTTCTTT
>NA|TRBJ2-7|NA|TRBV28
CATESLGEQYF
TGTGCTACGGAGAGTCTGGGGGAGCAGTACTTC
>TRBD2|TRBJ2-1|NA|TRBV28
CASSLKTGTSGRKDEQFF
TGTGCCAGCAGTTTAAAAACCGGGACTAGCGGGAGGAAGGATGAGCAGTTCTTC
>NA|TRBJ1-2|NA|TRBV28
CASSRGYYYGYTF
TGTGCCAGCAGTCGGGGCTACTACTATGGCTACACCTTC
>NA|TRBJ1-2|NA|TRBV7-2
CASSSDGNYGYTF
TGTGCCAGCAGCTCGGACGGTAACTATGGCTACACCTTC
>NA|TRBJ2-2|NA|TRBV11-2
CASSLDLLSYTGELFF
TGTGCCAGCAGCTTAGATTTATTATCCTACACCGGGGAGCTGTTTTTT
>TRBD1|TRBJ2-4|NA|TRBV7-2
CASSPGQGNIQYF
TGTGCCAGCAGCCCGGGACAGGGAAACATTCAGTACTTC
>TRBD1|TRBJ2-6|NA|TRBV19
CASTPGGLLAAGANVLTF
TGTGCCAGTACCCCAGGGGGCCTTCTCGCGGCTGGGGCCAACGTCCTGACTTTC
>NA|TRBJ1-2|NA|TRBV4-1
CASSQDRAGYREGYTF
TGCGCCAGCAGCCAAGATCGCGCAGGGTATAGAGAGGGCTACACCTTC
>NA|TRBJ1-5|NA|TRBV4-1
CASSQAGGSQPQHF
TGCGCCAGCAGCCAAGCTGGGGGGAGTCAGCCCCAGCATTTT
>NA|TRBJ2-7|NA|TRBV19
CASRGRGGLEQYF
TGTGCCAGTAGGGGCAGGGGAGGCCTCGAGCAGTACTTC
>NA|TRBJ1-5|NA|TRBV28
CASSISNQPQHF
TGTGCCAGCAGTATTAGCAATCAGCCCCAGCATTTT
>NA|TRBJ1-1|few|TRBV5-1
CASSLVGQPEAFF
TGCGCCAGCAGCTTGGTCGGTCAGCCTGAAGCTTTCTTT
>TRBD1|TRBJ2-1|NA|TRBV11-3
CASSLGTGSYNEQFF
TGTGCCAGCAGCCTAGGGACAGGGTCCTACAATGAGCAGTTCTTC
>NA|TRBJ2-1|NA|TRBV19
CASSISALRNNEQFF
TGTGCCAGTAGTATCAGCGCCCTTAGGAACAATGAGCAGTTCTTC
>NA|TRBJ1-2|NA|TRBV30
CVSREGANYGYTF
TGTGTCTCGCGGGAGGGGGCTAACTATGGCTACACCTTC
>TRBD1|TRBJ2-5|NA|TRBV19
CASSKRTGAPQETQYF
TGTGCCAGTAGTAAAAGGACAGGGGCCCCACAAGAGACCCAGTACTTC
>TRBD2|TRBJ2-2|NA|TRBV5-1
CASSLSAGGPTPGELFF
TGCGCCAGCAGCTTGAGCGCGGGAGGGCCTACTCCCGGGGAGCTGTTTTTT
>NA|TRBJ1-2|NA|TRBV6-6
CASSPNGAQGYTF
TGTGCCAGCAGTCCTAACGGGGCCCAGGGCTACACCTTC
>NA|TRBJ1-3|NA|TRBV19
CASTAGPGNTIYF
TGTGCCTCCACGGCAGGGCCTGGAAACACCATATATTTT
>NA|TRBJ2-3|NA|TRBV11-2
CASSLVGSTADTQYF
TGTGCCAGCAGCTTAGTGGGATCTACGGCAGATACGCAGTATTTT
>NA|TRBJ1-4|NA|TRBV28
CASSFPTENEKLFF
TGTGCCAGCAGTTTTCCAACAGAGAATGAAAAACTGTTTTTT
>NA|TRBJ1-6|NA|TRBV5-1
CASSTGLWTGNSPLHF
TGCGCCAGCAGCACTGGCCTTTGGACGGGGAATTCACCCCTCCACTTT
>NA|TRBJ2-1|NA|TRBV7-9
CASSLRGPGGGNEQFF
TGTGCCAGCAGCTTAAGAGGCCCCGGAGGCGGCAATGAGCAGTTCTTC
>TRBD2|TRBJ2-7|few|TRBV10-1
CASSHPGLAGGGYEQYF
TGCGCCAGCAGTCATCCGGGACTAGCGGGAGGCGGATACGAGCAGTACTTC